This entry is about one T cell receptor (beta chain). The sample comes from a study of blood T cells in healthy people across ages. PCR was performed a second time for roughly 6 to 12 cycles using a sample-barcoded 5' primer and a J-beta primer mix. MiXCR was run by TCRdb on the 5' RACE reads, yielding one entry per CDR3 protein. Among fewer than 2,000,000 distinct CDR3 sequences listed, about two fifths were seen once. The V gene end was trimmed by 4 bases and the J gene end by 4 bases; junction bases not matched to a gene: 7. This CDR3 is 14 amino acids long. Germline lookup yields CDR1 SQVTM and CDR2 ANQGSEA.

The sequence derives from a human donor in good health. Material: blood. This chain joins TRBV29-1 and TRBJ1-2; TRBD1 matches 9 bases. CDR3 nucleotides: TGCAGCGTTGTGGAGGACAGGGGAGGCTATGGCTACACCTTC. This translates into CSVVEDRGGYGYTF.